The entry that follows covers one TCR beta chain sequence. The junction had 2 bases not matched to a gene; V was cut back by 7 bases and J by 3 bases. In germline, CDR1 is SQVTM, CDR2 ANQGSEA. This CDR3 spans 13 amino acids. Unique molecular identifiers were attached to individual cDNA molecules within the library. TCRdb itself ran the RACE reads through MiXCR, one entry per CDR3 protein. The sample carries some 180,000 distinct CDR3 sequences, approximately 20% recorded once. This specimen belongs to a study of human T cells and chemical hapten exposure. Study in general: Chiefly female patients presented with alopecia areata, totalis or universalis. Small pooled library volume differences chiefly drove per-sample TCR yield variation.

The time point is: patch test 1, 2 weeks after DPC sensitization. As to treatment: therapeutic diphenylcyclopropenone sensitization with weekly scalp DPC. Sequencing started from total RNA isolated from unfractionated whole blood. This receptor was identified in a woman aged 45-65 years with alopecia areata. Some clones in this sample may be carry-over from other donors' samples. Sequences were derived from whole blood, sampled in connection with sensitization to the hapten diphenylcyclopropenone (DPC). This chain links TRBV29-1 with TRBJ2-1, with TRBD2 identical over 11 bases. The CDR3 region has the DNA TGCAGCGAGGGACTAGCGGTCTACAATGAGCAGTTCTTC. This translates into CSEGLAVYNEQFF.